One T cell receptor beta chain is described in this entry. The length of the CDR3 is 15 residues. Germline V lookup: CDR1 SGHNT, CDR2 YYREEE (reference sequence). With V trimmed by 2 bases and J by 5 bases, 7 bases remained unmatched. The data were taken from a study of blood T cell repertoires in COVID-19. Overall study: Nucleic acid was either cDNA or gDNA, and it came from T cells, B-cell-depleted T cells, or PBMCs.

Repertoires were generated with immunoSEQ multiplex PCR, while TCRdb's copy carries only in-frame clones and drops some. The sample comprises hundreds of thousands of clones, around 87% of which are singletons, and under 2.5% rests with the top ten. The sequencing sample was made of PBMCs or T cells enriched from blood (not recorded which). The chain combines TRBV5-4 with TRBJ2-3, with 8 bases identical to TRBD1. The sequence was collected from a woman aged 18 to 35 who had recovered from COVID-19. The CDR3 bases are TGTGCCAGCAGCTTAGGACAGGGATTAGGAGATACGCAGTATTTT. Translated, it gives CASSLGQGLGDTQYF.